The sequence of this T cell receptor beta chain was determined in a study of shared clonotypes between healthy human individuals. Study in general: With ages of 18 to 49, the donors were a couple of women and three men.

CDR3 length: 14 amino acids. The V gene's germline CDR1 is KGHSH and CDR2 LQKENI. Germline trimming cut 6 bases from V and 8 bases from J; bases unmatched to any gene: 9. TCRdb keeps only in-frame clones here, not all; method: immunoSEQ multiplex PCR. The sample yields some 1,600,000 clones, about 98% seen once. The TCR originated in a man younger than 45 in good health. Sequencing was done on a sample of naive CD4+ T cells sorted from blood. Regarding subset: CD45RA+ positively selected. The chain has TRBV18 and TRBJ2-1; TRBD1 matches at 8 bases. The CDR3 protein is CASSGQGFTDEQFF. The CDR3 DNA follows: TGTGCCAGCTCCGGACAGGGCTTTACGGATGAGCAGTTCTTC.